The subject of this entry is one T cell receptor beta chain. Sequence at one end of the junction differs from germline and may be a read error. Germline lookup yields CDR1 KGHDR and CDR2 SFDVKD. The CDR3 length is 14 residues. The entry originates in a study of blood T cell repertoires in COVID-19. Libraries were prepared by immunoSEQ multiplex PCR; TCRdb keeps only in-frame clonotypes and omits some of them. The sample contains about 250,000 clones, 83% of which appear only once. This TCR derives from a man aged 35 to 55 with active or convalescent COVID-19. What was sequenced was peripheral blood. This chain connects TRBV24-1 to TRBJ2-1; D may correspond to TRBD1 or TRBD2 (6 bases each). CDR3 DNA: TGTGCCACAAGTGATTTGCGGGACAAAAATGAGCAGTTCTTC. Its protein product is CATSDLRDKNEQFF.